Listed here are 3 T cell receptor beta chains from one sample, sequenced in a study of metastatic and nonmetastatic thyroid tumors. Thyroid surgery was performed in patients who had received no treatment beforehand. TCRdb reprocessed the PCR reads via MiXCR. The sample lists 50,000 to 65,000 clones, roughly a sixth occurring once. The sequencing sample was made of blood. The receptors come from a female donor with papillary thyroid cancer or a benign thyroid nodule (not recorded which). Some clones in this sample may be carry-over from other donors' samples.

This clone was seen ten or more times. This chain joins TRBV6-1 and TRBJ2-1, with TRBD2 matching 7 bases. V shed 6 bases and J 4 bases; nucleotides not matched to a gene: 9. The CDR3 has 15 residues. Germline loops: CDR1 MNHNS, CDR2 SASEGT. The CDR3 sequence: CASRVASGAYNEQFF. CDR3 bases: TGTGCCAGCAGGGTCGCTAGCGGAGCTTACAATGAGCAGTTCTTC.

This chain links TRBV3-1 with TRBJ2-1; 11 bases agree with TRBD2. Germline V lookup: CDR1 LGHDT, CDR2 YNNKEL (reference sequence). With V trimmed by 4 bases and J by 6 bases, 8 bases remained unmatched. This CDR3 comprises 16 residues. CDR3 sequence reads: CASSPRLAGWGNEQFF. The CDR3 DNA follows: TGTGCCAGCAGCCCCCGACTAGCGGGATGGGGCAATGAGCAGTTCTTC.

This clone was seen at least ten times. The chain uses TRBV11-2 and TRBJ2-1; either TRBD1 or TRBD2 may supply D (5 bases each). The CDR3 covers 16 residues. CDR1 is SGHAT and CDR2 is FQNNGV in the germline V gene. The ends were cut back, 4 bases at V and 3 bases at J, with 16 bases in the middle. The CDR3 DNA follows: TGTGCCAGCAGCTCCCTTCGGGGCTGGGGCTACAATGAGCAGTTCTTC. The encoded protein is CASSSLRGWGYNEQFF.